Listed below are T cell receptor beta chains from one sample, sequenced in a study of immune cell composition in non-small cell lung cancer. The table came from immunoSEQ multiplex PCR; TCRdb's copy has only in-frame clones and leaves some out. The profile shows about 5,300 clones, 88% of them singletons. The sample consisted of non-adjacent lung tissue. These receptors originate from a human donor with non-small cell lung cancer. Some clones in this sample may be carry-over from other donors' samples. The CDR3 runs from the conserved cysteine through the conserved F or W. The D gene is left open where the match is weak. For some rows the clone size is stated as once, few or many, or as a class when expanded; others skip it.

J gene | CDR3 length | D gene | V gene | clone size | CDR3 protein | CDR3 DNA
TRBJ1-2 | 12 | TRBD1 | TRBV29-1 | - | CSVGQGNYGYTF | TGCAGCGTTGGACAGGGAAACTATGGCTACACCTTC
TRBJ1-3 | 13 | - | TRBV18 | - | CASSTDRGGTIYF | TGTGCCAGCTCAACAGACCGGGGAGGCACCATATATTTT
TRBJ2-1 | 13 | TRBD2 | TRBV5-1 | - | CASSLTERGEQFF | TGCGCCAGCAGCTTAACGGAGCGGGGTGAGCAGTTCTTC
TRBJ2-7 | 12 | TRBD1 | TRBV4-2 | - | CASSPGGYEQYF | TGTGCCAGCAGCCCAGGGGGCTACGAGCAGTACTTC
TRBJ2-5 | 15 | TRBD2 | TRBV2 | - | CASSFTGTSGETQYF | TGTGCCAGCAGTTTTACCGGGACTAGCGGAGAGACCCAGTACTTC
TRBJ2-1 | 15 | - | TRBV6-5 | - | CASKVGAGAGNEQFF | TGTGCCAGTAAAGTCGGGGCGGGGGCCGGGAATGAGCAGTTCTTC
TRBJ1-2 | 15 | - | TRBV6-5 | - | CASSFEPRIAYGYTF | TGTGCCAGCAGTTTCGAGCCCCGGATAGCCTATGGCTACACCTTC
TRBJ1-5 | 15 | - | TRBV2 | - | CASRATVYSNQPQHF | TGTGCCAGCAGGGCGACAGTTTATAGCAATCAGCCCCAGCATTTT
TRBJ1-5 | 16 | - | TRBV27 | - | CASSQSTGPSNQPQHF | TGTGCCAGCAGTCAATCGACAGGACCTAGCAATCAGCCCCAGCATTTT
TRBJ1-5 | 13 | TRBD1 | TRBV5-3 | - | CARSQRGQRPQHF | TGTGCCAGAAGCCAAAGGGGGCAGAGGCCCCAGCATTTT
TRBJ1-1 | 11 | - | TRBV30 | - | CAWGGGTEAFF | TGTGCCTGGGGGGGCGGCACTGAAGCTTTCTTT
TRBJ1-3 | 15 | - | TRBV18 | - | CASSPDRSSGNTIYF | TGTGCCAGCTCACCAGACAGGAGCTCTGGAAACACCATATATTTT
TRBJ2-7 | 14 | - | TRBV7-9 | - | CASSETGVRYEQYF | TGTGCCAGCAGCGAGACCGGGGTTCGATACGAGCAGTACTTC
TRBJ2-1 | 17 | - | TRBV9 | - | CASSLEDLGARANEQFF | TGTGCCAGCAGCCTAGAAGATTTGGGGGCCAGGGCCAATGAGCAGTTCTTC
TRBJ1-1 | 14 | - | TRBV30 | - | CALKQGGRNTEAFF | TGTGCCTTGAAACAGGGAGGGAGGAACACTGAAGCTTTCTTT
TRBJ1-1 | 13 | TRBD1 | TRBV5-1 | - | CASTTGENTEAFF | TGCGCCAGCACGACAGGGGAGAACACTGAAGCTTTCTTT
TRBJ1-5 | 12 | - | TRBV28 | once | CASSGHNQPQHF | TGTGCCAGCAGTGGCCACAATCAGCCCCAGCATTTT
TRBJ2-1 | 13 | - | TRBV30 | - | CAWSVPGVYEQFF | TGTGCCTGGAGTGTACCCGGGGTTTATGAGCAGTTCTTC
TRBJ2-7 | 14 | TRBD1 | TRBV5-5 | - | CASSFGTGGYEQYF | TGTGCCAGCAGCTTCGGGACAGGGGGATACGAGCAGTACTTC
TRBJ1-1 | 15 | - | TRBV5-1 | - | CASSLLTSSNTEAFF | TGCGCCAGCAGCTTGTTGACATCTTCCAACACTGAAGCTTTCTTT
TRBJ1-5 | 14 | TRBD1 | TRBV25-1 | - | CASRGTGAHQPQHF | TGTGCCAGCAGGGGGACAGGAGCTCATCAGCCCCAGCATTTT
TRBJ2-1 | 13 | TRBD2 | TRBV5-1 | - | CASSLSGRGEQFF | TGCGCCAGCAGCCTTAGCGGGAGAGGTGAGCAGTTCTTC
TRBJ2-7 | 12 | - | TRBV11-2 | few | CASSLVGPEQYF | TGTGCCAGCAGCTTAGTGGGGCCCGAGCAGTACTTC
TRBJ2-5 | 12 | TRBD2 | TRBV10-1 | - | CARGRIVETQYF | TGCGCCCGCGGGAGGATTGTAGAGACCCAGTACTTC
TRBJ2-7 | 16 | - | TRBV28 | - | CASSPLRGTGSYEQYF | TGTGCCAGCAGTCCACTGCGGGGGACAGGATCCTACGAGCAGTACTTC
TRBJ2-7 | 17 | - | TRBV27 | - | CASSLSWREGAYYEQYF | TGTGCCAGCAGTTTATCTTGGAGGGAAGGGGCTTACTACGAGCAGTACTTC
TRBJ1-2 | 13 | TRBD1 | TRBV2 | - | CASTGGLGYGYTF | TGTGCCAGCACAGGGGGCTTAGGGTATGGCTACACCTTC
TRBJ2-1 | 15 | TRBD2 | TRBV5-4 | - | CASSFARGTNNEQFF | TGTGCCAGCAGCTTCGCGCGGGGGACCAACAATGAGCAGTTCTTC
TRBJ2-3 | 15 | - | TRBV6-1 | - | CASSVGVGATDTQYF | TGTGCCAGCAGTGTTGGAGTTGGCGCCACAGATACGCAGTATTTT
TRBJ1-1 | 12 | - | TRBV2 | - | CASSGQYTEAFF | TGTGCCAGTTCAGGACAATACACTGAAGCTTTCTTT
TRBJ2-7 | 16 | TRBD1 | TRBV28 | - | CASSSLGTGEGYEQYF | TGTGCCAGCAGTTCTCTAGGGACAGGGGAGGGCTACGAGCAGTACTTC
TRBJ2-2 | 15 | TRBD2 | TRBV7-2 | - | CASSLTSGNTGELFF | TGTGCCAGCAGCTTGACTAGCGGGAACACCGGGGAGCTGTTTTTT
TRBJ2-5 | 14 | TRBD1 | TRBV9 | - | CASSPAGQGETQYF | TGTGCCAGCAGCCCAGCGGGACAGGGGGAGACCCAGTACTTC
TRBJ1-2 | 15 | TRBD1 | TRBV5-4 | once | CASLEGTGTNYGYTF | TGTGCCAGCCTCGAAGGGACAGGGACTAACTATGGCTACACCTTC
TRBJ2-3 | 17 | TRBD1 | TRBV4-2 | - | CASSQDLGRGFTDTQYF | TGTGCCAGCAGCCAAGATTTAGGCAGGGGGTTTACAGATACGCAGTATTTT
TRBJ2-4 | 16 | - | TRBV27 | - | CATRPSGSEAKNIQYF | TGTGCCACCCGCCCCTCGGGTTCAGAAGCCAAAAACATTCAGTACTTC
TRBJ2-2 | 16 | - | TRBV2 | - | CASSEGGGPYTGELFF | TGTGCCAGCAGTGAGGGGGGGGGCCCGTACACCGGGGAGCTGTTTTTT
TRBJ2-3 | 18 | TRBD2 | TRBV7-9 | - | CASSLGLAGVPHTDTQYF | TGTGCCAGCAGCTTAGGACTAGCGGGAGTTCCACACACAGATACGCAGTATTTT
TRBJ2-7 | 16 | TRBD1 | TRBV11-2 | - | CASSVGAGTGAGEQYF | TGTGCCAGCAGCGTCGGAGCCGGGACAGGGGCCGGCGAGCAGTACTTC
TRBJ1-5 | 17 | - | TRBV4-2 | - | CASSQDPVGDSNQPQHF | TGTGCCAGCAGCCAAGATCCGGTGGGAGATAGCAATCAGCCCCAGCATTTT
TRBJ2-3 | 14 | - | TRBV28 | - | CASSLLQDVDTQYF | TGTGCCAGCAGTTTATTACAGGATGTGGATACGCAGTATTTT
TRBJ1-5 | 15 | - | TRBV18 | - | CASSLTRNSNQPQHF | TGTGCCAGCTCACTCACCAGAAATAGCAATCAGCCCCAGCATTTT
TRBJ2-1 | 15 | TRBD2 | TRBV4-3 | - | CASSQDPTSGREQFF | TGCGCCAGCAGCCAAGACCCGACTAGCGGGAGGGAGCAGTTCTTC
TRBJ1-2 | 15 | - | TRBV5-1 | - | CASSPASSVGYGYTF | TGCGCCAGCAGCCCTGCGAGTAGCGTTGGTTATGGCTACACCTTC
TRBJ2-1 | 16 | TRBD2 | TRBV5-1 | - | CASSPSGIPVLDEQFF | TGCGCCAGCAGCCCTAGCGGGATCCCCGTTCTGGATGAGCAGTTCTTC